This T cell receptor (beta chain) was sequenced for a study of monozygotic twins with inflammatory bowel disease. Reprocessing the 5' RACE reads, TCRdb reports a single entry for every CDR3 protein and omits DNA. This sample contains about 160,000 distinct CDR3 sequences. The CDR3 covers 13 residues. Germline loops: CDR1 LGHDT, CDR2 YNNKEL (reference sequence). Study-level findings and limits: Healthy co-twins showed greater TCRbeta diversity (inverse Simpson) than IBD patients.

Concerning this clonotype: Its target is not known.

The chain uses TRBV3-1 and TRBJ2-7; as DNA is missing, the TRBD1 call by TCRdb cannot be tested. Sequenced sample: blood. The TCR originated in a human donor with ulcerative colitis or Crohn's disease, or a healthy co-twin of an affected twin (not recorded which). CDR3: CATGGQGGHEQYF.